This TCR beta chain was identified in a study of blood T cells in healthy people across ages. In this sample, this clonotype turned up a few times. CDR1 and CDR2 (germline): SEHNR, FQNEAQ (reference sequence). This CDR3 has 16 residues. V lost 2 bases, J lost 1 base, and 3 bases stayed unmatched. Through a sample-barcoded 5' primer and a J-beta primer mix, a second PCR was run for roughly 6 to 12 cycles. TCRdb re-derived calls from the 5' RACE reads in MiXCR, one entry per CDR3 protein. Of hundreds of thousands of distinct CDR3 sequences listed, approximately 59% are singletons. Sequenced input: blood. V gene TRBV7-9 combines with J gene TRBJ2-3, with 10 bases matching TRBD2. The source of this sequence is a man aged 55 to 70 in good health. The CDR3 sequence: CASSLPSGGGTDTQYF. CDR3 sequence (DNA): TGTGCCAGCAGCTTACCAAGCGGGGGGGGCACAGATACGCAGTATTTT.